These T cell receptor beta chains were read from a single sample in a study of early T cells in non-severe SARS-CoV-2 infection. TCRdb analysed the 5' RACE reads with MiXCR anew, one entry per CDR3 protein. The sample contains about 130,000 distinct CDR3 sequences, around 14% of which appear only once. The material sequenced was whole blood. The receptors shown here come from an adult who was a healthcare worker with PCR-confirmed SARS-CoV-2 infection or an uninfected control (not recorded which). Both conserved end residues are part of each CDR3. The D gene is left open where the match is weak. Some rows have no size entry. The others give once, few or many, or a class for an expanded clone.

V,D,size,J,DNA,CDR3
TRBV7-6,-,few,TRBJ2-3,TGTGCCAGCAGCTTAGAGGGCTTCACAGATACGCAGTATTTT,CASSLEGFTDTQYF
TRBV2,-,few,TRBJ2-6,TGTGCCAGCAGTGAAGGGAGGGTAGGGGCCAACGTCCTGACTTTC,CASSEGRVGANVLTF
TRBV29-1,-,-,TRBJ2-3,TGCAGCGTTGAAAGGACTACATACACATCAGATACGCAGTATTTT,CSVERTTYTSDTQYF
TRBV5-6,-,many,TRBJ1-1,TGTGCCAGCAGCTTGGGGAGGATTGAAGCTTTCTTT,CASSLGRIEAFF
TRBV20-1,-,-,TRBJ1-4,TGCAGTGCTAGAGCCCACAGGATCTCGAATGAAAAACTGTTTTTT,CSARAHRISNEKLFF
TRBV19,-,-,TRBJ2-3,TGTGCCAGTAGTATCGCCGGGGCTAGCACAGATACGCAGTATTTT,CASSIAGASTDTQYF
TRBV12-3/TRBV12-4,-,many,TRBJ1-1,TGTGCCAGCAGTTATAGACAGTGGGGCTACACTGAAGCTTTCTTT,CASSYRQWGYTEAFF
TRBV12-3/TRBV12-4,-,few,TRBJ1-4,TGTGCCAGCAGTACCAAGGAAAAACTGTTTTTT,CASSTKEKLFF
TRBV19,-,few,TRBJ1-5,TGTGCCAGTACCTTTTCAGGGGTCCATCAGCCCCAGCATTTT,CASTFSGVHQPQHF
TRBV5-4,-,many,TRBJ2-3,TGTGCCAGCAGCCGTTTTGGGGGGATCACAGATACGCAGTATTTT,CASSRFGGITDTQYF
TRBV11-2,-,-,TRBJ1-5,TGTGCCAGCAGCTTAGAACCCAAGCCCTTGTGTATTAACAATCAGCCCCAGCATTTT,CASSLEPKPLCINNQPQHF
TRBV29-1,-,-,TRBJ1-1,TGCAGCGTTGTTCCCCAGGTTCTGAACACTGAAGCTTTCTTT,CSVVPQVLNTEAFF
TRBV29-1,-,few,TRBJ2-7,TGCAGCGTTCGACCCGGTCGTGGATTAGGGGAGTACTTC,CSVRPGRGLGEYF
TRBV13,-,few,TRBJ2-1,TGTGCCAGCAGCCACAACCGCTACAATGAGCAGTTCTTC,CASSHNRYNEQFF
TRBV24-1,-,-,TRBJ1-3,TGTGCCACCCACAAGTTTGGGGGGCCAAAAAACACCATATATTTT,CATHKFGGPKNTIYF
TRBV3-1,-,few,TRBJ1-1,TGTGCCAGCAGCCAAATCTTGAACACTGAAGCTTTCTTT,CASSQILNTEAFF
TRBV12-3/TRBV12-4,-,many,TRBJ2-7,TGTGCCAGCAGTTCTCCATTCTACGAGCAGTACTTC,CASSSPFYEQYF
TRBV7-6,-,few,TRBJ2-5,TGTGCCAGCACAACAGGGTACCAAGAGACCCAGTACTTC,CASTTGYQETQYF
TRBV7-9,-,few,TRBJ1-2,TGTGCCAGCAACCCCGACGGACAGTATGGCTACACCTTC,CASNPDGQYGYTF
TRBV20-1,TRBD2,-,TRBJ2-1,TGCAGCAAGACTAGCGGGGAACGCAATGAGCAGTTCTTC,CSKTSGERNEQFF
TRBV11-2,-,-,TRBJ2-1,TGTGCCAGCAGCTTGCTGAAGGCGGGAGAGCAGTTCTTC,CASSLLKAGEQFF
TRBV6-1,TRBD2,many,TRBJ2-3,TGTGCCAGCAGTGAAGCCGCGGGGGGCCTAACTTGGGGGCCAGATACGCAGTATTTT,CASSEAAGGLTWGPDTQYF
TRBV3-1,-,-,TRBJ2-5,TGTGCCAGCAGCCAAGATTACGGTCAAGAGACCCAGTACTTC,CASSQDYGQETQYF
TRBV6-6,-,-,TRBJ2-3,TGTGCCAGCAGTTACTCGGAAGATACGCAGTATTTT,CASSYSEDTQYF
TRBV5-1,-,-,TRBJ2-3,TGCGCCAGCAGCTTGGGGGACCCCACAGATACGCAGTATTTT,CASSLGDPTDTQYF
TRBV30,-,few,TRBJ1-1,TGTGCCTGGAGTCGGGACGGTAACACTGAAGCTTTCTTT,CAWSRDGNTEAFF
TRBV20-1,-,-,TRBJ2-1,TGCAGTGCTAGAGATCGTCGGAGGAAGGGTGAGCAGTTCTTC,CSARDRRRKGEQFF
TRBV7-8,-,few,TRBJ2-1,TGTGCCAGCAGCTTGGGCCGAAAGGGGTCGCATGAGCAGTTCTTC,CASSLGRKGSHEQFF
TRBV10-3,TRBD1,few,TRBJ1-2,TGTGCCACCCGGGACAGTCCCCCATCGGCTGGCTACACCTTC,CATRDSPPSAGYTF
TRBV9,-,-,TRBJ1-1,TGTGCCAGCAGCGGATGGGGAAGGACTGAAGCTTTCTTT,CASSGWGRTEAFF
TRBV28,-,few,TRBJ1-5,TGTGCCAGCATCTGGGGCAGGGCTAGCAATCAGCCCCAGCATTTT,CASIWGRASNQPQHF
TRBV25-1,TRBD1,-,TRBJ2-6,TGTGCCAGCAGTGACCTGCCAGGGGGCTCTGGGGCCAACGTCCTGACTTTC,CASSDLPGGSGANVLTF
TRBV3-1,-,many,TRBJ2-5,TGTGCCAGCAGTTTCACCTCAGGGGCACAAGAGACCCAGTACTTC,CASSFTSGAQETQYF
TRBV14,-,-,TRBJ1-3,TGTGCCAGCAGCCGGGAGAGAGGGGATTTCGGAAACACCATATATTTT,CASSRERGDFGNTIYF
TRBV29-1,TRBD1,-,TRBJ2-3,TGCAGCGTTGTGGGGGACAGATCCACAGATACGCAGTATTTT,CSVVGDRSTDTQYF
TRBV6-6,-,-,TRBJ1-3,TGTGCCAGCTCGAGGGCAGGGGAGAACACCATATATTTT,CASSRAGENTIYF
TRBV7-8,TRBD2,-,TRBJ2-3,TGTGCCAGCAGCTCTAGCGGGGGTCGAGATACGCAGTATTTT,CASSSSGGRDTQYF
TRBV12-3/TRBV12-4,-,-,TRBJ2-1,TGTGCCAGCAGCCACCCTAGAACTGTGGATGAGCAGTTGTTC,CASSHPRTVDEQLF
TRBV12-3/TRBV12-4,-,few,TRBJ1-1,TGTGCCAGCAGTTCTTACGGGAACACTGAAGCTTTCTTT,CASSSYGNTEAFF
TRBV19,-,many,TRBJ2-3,TGTGCCAGTAGGGCCCGGGACTCCCTAGTGGCAGATACGCAGTATTTT,CASRARDSLVADTQYF
TRBV7-9,TRBD2,few,TRBJ2-3,TGTGCCAGCAGCCGGACTAGCGGGGACAGCACAGATACGCAGTATTTT,CASSRTSGDSTDTQYF
TRBV14,-,-,TRBJ1-6,TGTGCCAGCAGCCAAACCAGGGGCGGATCACCCCTCCACTTT,CASSQTRGGSPLHF
TRBV19,-,many,TRBJ2-4,TGTGCCAATAGGAGGGCTCGCGGTGATAACATTCAGTACTTC,CANRRARGDNIQYF
TRBV4-1,-,-,TRBJ2-5,TGCGCCAGCAGCCAAGACCGGGAAGGGACCCAGTACTTC,CASSQDREGTQYF
TRBV19,TRBD2,few,TRBJ2-7,TGTGCCAGTAGTCCCACTGGCGGGGGGGCCTACGAGCAGTACTTC,CASSPTGGGAYEQYF
TRBV7-8,-,few,TRBJ2-3,TGTGCCAGCAGCTTAGGGGCCGGCGGGGATACGCAGTATTTT,CASSLGAGGDTQYF
TRBV24-1,-,-,TRBJ2-1,TGTGCCACCAGTGAGGCAGGGTCTAACAATGAGCAGTTCTTC,CATSEAGSNNEQFF
TRBV20-1,TRBD2,-,TRBJ2-1,TGCAGTGCACCGGGACTAGCGCACAATGAGCAGTTCTTC,CSAPGLAHNEQFF
TRBV19,-,few,TRBJ1-5,TGTGCCAGTACCGCAGGGAGCCAGCCCCAGCATTTT,CASTAGSQPQHF
TRBV4-1,TRBD1,-,TRBJ2-5,TGCGCCAGCAGCCAAGAAGGGGGCGGGCAAGAGACCCAGTACTTC,CASSQEGGGQETQYF
TRBV12-3/TRBV12-4,TRBD1,few,TRBJ2-7,TGTGCCAGCAGGATAGGGACAGGGCACACCTACGAGCAGTACTTC,CASRIGTGHTYEQYF
TRBV29-1,-,few,TRBJ2-7,TGCAGCGTCGCTTTCGAGGTCGAGCAGTACTTC,CSVAFEVEQYF
TRBV27,-,-,TRBJ2-3,TGTGCCAGCAGTTTAGGGCTCAGCACAGATACGCAGTATTTT,CASSLGLSTDTQYF
TRBV2,-,few,TRBJ1-5,TGTGCCAGCAGTGCGACGGCCCAGCCCCAGCATTTT,CASSATAQPQHF
TRBV30,-,-,TRBJ2-7,TGTGCCTGGAACGGAGGGCAGGGGATTAACGAGCAGTACTTC,CAWNGGQGINEQYF
TRBV4-2,-,-,TRBJ2-5,TGTGCCAGCAGCCAGAACGTCGGGACGGAGACCCAGTACTTC,CASSQNVGTETQYF
TRBV12-3/TRBV12-4,-,few,TRBJ1-1,TGTGCCAGCAGTCGAGGCTCCGGCGGGGTTAATGAAGCTTTCTTT,CASSRGSGGVNEAFF